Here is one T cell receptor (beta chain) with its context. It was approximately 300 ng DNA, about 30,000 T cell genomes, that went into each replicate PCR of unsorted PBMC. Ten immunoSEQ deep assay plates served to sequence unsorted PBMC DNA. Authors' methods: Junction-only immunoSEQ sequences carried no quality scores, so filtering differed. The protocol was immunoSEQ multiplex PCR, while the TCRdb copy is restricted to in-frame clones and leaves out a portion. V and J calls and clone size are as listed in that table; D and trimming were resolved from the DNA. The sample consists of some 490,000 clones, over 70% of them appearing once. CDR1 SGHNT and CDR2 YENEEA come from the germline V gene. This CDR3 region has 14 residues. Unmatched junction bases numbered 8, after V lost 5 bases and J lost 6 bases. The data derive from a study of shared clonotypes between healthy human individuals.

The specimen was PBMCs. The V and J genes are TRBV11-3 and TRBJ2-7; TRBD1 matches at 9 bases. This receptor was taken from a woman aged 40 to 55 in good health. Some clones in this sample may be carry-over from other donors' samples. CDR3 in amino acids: CASSQSGQGSEQYF. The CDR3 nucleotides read TGTGCCAGCAGCCAATCGGGACAGGGTTCCGAGCAGTACTTC.